This T cell receptor beta chain was captured by sequencing in a study of blood T cell repertoires in COVID-19. Background on the study: The United States, Italy and Spain supplied acute and convalescent COVID-19 samples. Sources were T cells, B-cell-depleted T cells, or PBMCs; the material itself was cDNA or gDNA.

Trimming removed 1 base from V and 6 bases from J, with 10 bases in between. CDR1 and CDR2 from the germline V gene are GTSNPN and SVGIG (reference sequence). The CDR3 consists of 12 residues. The method was immunoSEQ multiplex PCR; TCRdb's version includes in-frame clones alone and lacks a portion of them. Of over 90,000 clones listed, 80% to 90% were seen once; the top ten hold around 5.2%. The clonotype comes from a man older than 75 with COVID-19, enrolled during active disease. The material sequenced was peripheral blood. The chain couples TRBV30 to TRBJ2-7, with D perhaps TRBD1 (5 bases). CDR3 in DNA: TGTGCCTGGAGTGGGGGCCCACGCGAGCAGTACTTC. Translation gives CAWSGGPREQYF.